This TCR beta chain appears in the sequencing data of a study of T cell responses to AZD1222 COVID-19 vaccine. The study's findings and limits: After the peak T cell response, and only then, were repertoires sampled. Among the donors, most were white British and more were female, and clonal diversity was possibly underestimated.

Regarding this clone: Antigen specificity is unknown.

This table comes from immunoSEQ multiplex PCR, and its TCRdb copy is limited to in-frame clones, with some not included. This table has approximately 120,000 clones, roughly nine tenths appearing once. Trimming removed 0 bases from V and 3 bases from J; junction bases left unmatched: 4. Per germline, CDR1 MGHRA and CDR2 YSYEKL. This CDR3 spans 15 amino acids. The sample in question was peripheral blood, obtained on day 0 of AZD1222 vaccination. The chain recombines TRBV4-1 with TRBJ2-7; 8 nucleotides align to TRBD1. The receptor's source is an adult in good health. For the CDR3, the DNA is TGCGCCAGCAGCCAAGAGACAGGGGTATACTACGAGCAGTACTTC. Its protein is CASSQETGVYYEQYF.